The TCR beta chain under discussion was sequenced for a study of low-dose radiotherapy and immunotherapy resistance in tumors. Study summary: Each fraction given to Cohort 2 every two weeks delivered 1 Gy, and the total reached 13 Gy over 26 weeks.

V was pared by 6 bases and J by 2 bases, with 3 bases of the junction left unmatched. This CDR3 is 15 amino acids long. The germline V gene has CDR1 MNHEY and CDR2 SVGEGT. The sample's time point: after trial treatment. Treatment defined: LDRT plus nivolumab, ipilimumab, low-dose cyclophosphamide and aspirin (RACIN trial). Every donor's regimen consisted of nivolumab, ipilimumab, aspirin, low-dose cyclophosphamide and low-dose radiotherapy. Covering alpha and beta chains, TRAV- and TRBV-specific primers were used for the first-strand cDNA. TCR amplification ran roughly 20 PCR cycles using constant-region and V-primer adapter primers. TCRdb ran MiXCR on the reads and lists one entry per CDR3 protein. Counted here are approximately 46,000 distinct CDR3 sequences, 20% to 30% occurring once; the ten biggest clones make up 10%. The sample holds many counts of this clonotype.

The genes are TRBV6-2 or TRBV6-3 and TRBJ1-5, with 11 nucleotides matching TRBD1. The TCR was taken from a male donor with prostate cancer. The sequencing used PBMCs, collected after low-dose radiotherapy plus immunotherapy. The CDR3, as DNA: TGTGCCAGCAGAAAGGACAGGGGGCGCAATCAGCCCCAGCATTTT. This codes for CASRKDRGRNQPQHF.